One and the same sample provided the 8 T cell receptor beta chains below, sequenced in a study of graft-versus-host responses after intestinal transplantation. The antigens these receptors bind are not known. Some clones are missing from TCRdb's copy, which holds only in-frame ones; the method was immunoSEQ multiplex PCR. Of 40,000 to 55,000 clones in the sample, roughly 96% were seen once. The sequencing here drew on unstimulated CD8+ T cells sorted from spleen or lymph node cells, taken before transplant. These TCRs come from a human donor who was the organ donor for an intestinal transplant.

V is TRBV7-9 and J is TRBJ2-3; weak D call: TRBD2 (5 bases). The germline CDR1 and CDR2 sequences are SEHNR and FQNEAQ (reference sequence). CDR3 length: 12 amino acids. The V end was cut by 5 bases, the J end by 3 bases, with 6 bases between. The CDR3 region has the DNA TGTGCCAGCAGCCCGGGGACAGATACGCAGTATTTT. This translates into CASSPGTDTQYF.

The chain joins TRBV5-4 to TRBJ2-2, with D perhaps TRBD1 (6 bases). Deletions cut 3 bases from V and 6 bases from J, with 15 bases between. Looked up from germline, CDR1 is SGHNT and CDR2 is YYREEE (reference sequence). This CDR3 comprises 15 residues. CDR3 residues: CASSSQGFPAGELFF. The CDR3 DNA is TGTGCCAGCAGCTCACAGGGTTTCCCGGCCGGGGAGCTGTTTTTT.

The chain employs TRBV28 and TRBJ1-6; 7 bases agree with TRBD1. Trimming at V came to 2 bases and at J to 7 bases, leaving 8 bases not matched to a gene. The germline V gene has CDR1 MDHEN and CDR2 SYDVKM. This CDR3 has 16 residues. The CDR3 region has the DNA TGTGCCAGCAGTTTAGAACTACAGGGGCCAAATTCACCCCTCCACTTT. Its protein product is CASSLELQGPNSPLHF.

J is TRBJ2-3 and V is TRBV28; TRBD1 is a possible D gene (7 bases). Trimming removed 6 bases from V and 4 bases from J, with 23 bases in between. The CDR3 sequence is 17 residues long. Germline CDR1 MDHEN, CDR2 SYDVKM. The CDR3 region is CASSPSRERGRPDTQYF. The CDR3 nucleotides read TGTGCCAGCAGCCCGAGCCGGGAGAGGGGGCGTCCAGATACGCAGTATTTT.

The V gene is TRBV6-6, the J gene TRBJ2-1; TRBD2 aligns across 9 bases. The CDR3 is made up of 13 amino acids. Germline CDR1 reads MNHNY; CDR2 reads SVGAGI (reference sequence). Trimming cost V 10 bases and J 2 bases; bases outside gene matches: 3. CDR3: CATGGGAYNEQFF. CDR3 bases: TGTGCCACAGGCGGGGGGGCCTACAATGAGCAGTTCTTC.

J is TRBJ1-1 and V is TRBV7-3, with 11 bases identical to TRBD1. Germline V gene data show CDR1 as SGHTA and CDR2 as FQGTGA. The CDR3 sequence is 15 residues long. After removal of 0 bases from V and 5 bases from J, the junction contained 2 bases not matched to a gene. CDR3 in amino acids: CASSLTGTGGTEAFF. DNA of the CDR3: TGTGCCAGCAGCTTAACCGGGACAGGGGGGACTGAAGCTTTCTTT.

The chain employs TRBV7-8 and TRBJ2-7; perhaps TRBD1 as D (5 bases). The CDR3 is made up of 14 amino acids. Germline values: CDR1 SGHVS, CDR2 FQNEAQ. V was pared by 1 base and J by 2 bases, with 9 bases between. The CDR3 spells CASSLEGVPYEQYF. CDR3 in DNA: TGTGCCAGCAGCTTAGAAGGGGTCCCCTACGAGCAGTACTTC.

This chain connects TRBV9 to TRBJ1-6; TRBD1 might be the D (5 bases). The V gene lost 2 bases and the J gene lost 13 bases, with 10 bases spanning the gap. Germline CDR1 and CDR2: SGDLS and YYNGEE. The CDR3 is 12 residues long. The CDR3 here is CASSVLGGPLHF. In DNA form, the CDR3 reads TGTGCCAGCAGCGTTTTGGGGGGGCCCCTCCACTTT.